The clone carrying this T cell receptor beta chain was detected ten times or more. MiXCR, applied by TCRdb to the PCR reads, yields one record per CDR3 protein. The data contain some 88,000 distinct CDR3 sequences, roughly a fifth of them singletons. This sample is part of a study of molecular identifiers for immune sequencing clone quantification. V trimming: 7 bases; J trimming: 2 bases; junction bases outside the gene matches: 7. This CDR3 spans 15 amino acids. The germline gives CDR1 SGHNT, CDR2 YYREEE (reference sequence). The source of this sequence is a human donor in good health. Some libraries in this study had Jurkat cell RNA spiked in. The rearrangement links TRBV5-4 to TRBJ2-3, with 10 bases that match TRBD2. Sequencing was carried out using naive CD8+ T cells from blood, with Jurkat cell RNA spiked in. This sample's subset: FACS-sorted CD8+CD4-CCR7+CD45RA+ naive T cells. In DNA, the CDR3 is TGTGCCAGCGGACCTCTAGCGGGGGCCACAGATACGCAGTATTTT. Translated, it gives CASGPLAGATDTQYF.